A single sample gave rise to the 11 T cell receptor beta chains below, sequenced in a study of blood T cell repertoires in COVID-19. The repertoire was sequenced with immunoSEQ multiplex PCR; TCRdb's copy has only in-frame clones and lacks some. This sample has 55,000 to 90,000 clones, with approximately 92% found just once. Source material: peripheral blood. The receptors here all came from a human donor with active COVID-19. The donor label of this sample is uncertain.

The chain carries TRBV28 and TRBJ1-2, with 12 positions matching TRBD1. V lost 7 bases to trimming and J lost 4 bases; unmatched junction nucleotides: 16. The CDR3 extends over 18 amino acids. From germline, CDR1 is MDHEN and CDR2 SYDVKM. This CDR3 reads CASNLGGDRGLRGYGYTF. CDR3 bases: TGTGCCAGCAACCTAGGAGGGGACAGGGGGCTTAGGGGCTATGGCTACACCTTC.

In DNA, the CDR3 is TGTGCCAGCAGCCAGACGAGGGATACGCAGTATTTT. This sequence encodes CASSQTRDTQYF. This rearrangement joins TRBV7-2 to TRBJ2-3; D ambiguous. The CDR3 has 12 residues. The germline gives CDR1 SGHTA, CDR2 FQGNSA. V was shortened by 5 bases and J by 6 bases, with 9 bases between the two germline ends.

The rearrangement uses TRBV27 and TRBJ2-7, with TRBD2 identical over 11 bases. The V gene end was trimmed by 5 bases and the J gene end by 4 bases; junction bases not matched to a gene: 4. The CDR3 loop spans 14 amino acids. The germline CDR1 and CDR2 sequences are MNHEY and SMNVEV (reference sequence). The CDR3 sequence: CASSTSGRGYEQYF. As DNA, the CDR3 is TGTGCCAGCAGTACTAGCGGGAGAGGGTACGAGCAGTACTTC.

The chain recombines TRBV5-1 with TRBJ2-2; TRBD1 aligns across 8 bases. Germline CDR1 is SGHRS and CDR2 is YFSETQ. Unmatched junction bases numbered 4, after V lost 4 bases and J lost 5 bases. The CDR3 contains 14 residues. CDR3 protein: CASSQGQETGELFF. DNA for the CDR3: TGCGCCAGCAGCCAGGGACAGGAGACCGGGGAGCTGTTTTTT. The whole variable domain, remainder taken from reference TRBV5-1 and TRBJ2-2, is KAGVTQTPRYLIKTRGQQVTLSCSPISGHRSVSWYQQTPGQGLQFLFEYFSETQRNKGNFPGRFSGRQFSNSRSEMNVSTLELGDSALYLCASSQGQETGELFFGEGSRLTVL.

V and J are TRBV28 and TRBJ2-1; 7 bases map to TRBD1. The CDR3 is made up of 16 amino acids. V gave up 2 bases and J gave up 3 bases; unmatched junction bases: 7. Germline V gene data show CDR1 as MDHEN and CDR2 as SYDVKM. The CDR3 loop is CASSLPSTGSYNEQFF. CDR3 in DNA: TGTGCCAGCAGTTTACCATCGACAGGGAGCTACAATGAGCAGTTCTTC.

The genes are TRBV5-4 and TRBJ2-3, with 14 positions matching TRBD2. Trimming took 6 bases from V and 1 from J; bases not matched to a gene: 1. Germline assignment: CDR1 SGHNT and CDR2 YYREEE (reference sequence). The length of the CDR3 is 15 residues. The CDR3 is CASTTSGGGTDTQYF. In DNA form, the CDR3 reads TGTGCCAGCACGACTAGCGGGGGGGGCACAGATACGCAGTATTTT.

This chain connects TRBV5-5 to TRBJ2-1, with 7 bases lining up with TRBD2. The CDR3 loop spans 13 amino acids. The trim removed 2 bases at V and 4 bases at J, leaving 0 bases unmatched. Germline values: CDR1 SGHKS, CDR2 YYEKEE (reference sequence). The CDR3 protein is CASSFGGYNEQFF. CDR3 sequence (DNA): TGTGCCAGCAGCTTCGGGGGGTACAATGAGCAGTTCTTC.

V is TRBV5-1 and J is TRBJ2-2; D is uncertain. The CDR3 is 14 amino acids. Germline V gene sequence: CDR1 SGHRS, CDR2 YFSETQ. Trimming stripped 4 bases from V and 1 base from J, with 8 bases between. The CDR3 DNA follows: TGCGCCAGCAGCCCCCCAGGGAACACCGGGGAGCTGTTTTTT. Its translation is CASSPPGNTGELFF.

J is TRBJ1-1 and V is TRBV29-1, with unresolved D. CDR3 size: 13 residues. Trimming stripped 1 base from V and 1 base from J, with 7 bases between. The V gene's germline CDR1 is SQVTM and CDR2 ANQGSEA. The CDR3: CSVEGQANTEAFF. In nucleotides, the CDR3 is TGCAGCGTTGAAGGCCAGGCGAACACTGAAGCTTTCTTT.

This chain joins TRBV6-5 and TRBJ2-7; 8 nucleotides match TRBD1. The J segment lost 3 bases and the V segment lost 5 bases, leaving 3 bases of the junction unmatched. Germline loops: CDR1 MNHEY, CDR2 SVGAGI. The CDR3 contains 13 residues. CDR3 sequence reads: CASSTTGGYEQYF. The CDR3 DNA reads as TGTGCCAGCAGTACCACAGGGGGCTACGAGCAGTACTTC.

V gene TRBV2 combines with J gene TRBJ2-1, with 10 bases lining up with TRBD1. The CDR3 sequence is 15 residues long. J was trimmed by 7 bases and V by 4 bases; bases with no gene match: 7. Germline CDR1 reads SNHLY; CDR2 reads FYNNEI. CDR3 bases: TGTGCCAGCAGTGCAAGACAGGGGGCGGCGAATGAGCAGTTCTTC. Translated: CASSARQGAANEQFF.